Below, one TCR beta chain is given with its context. This record belongs to a study of blood T cell repertoires in COVID-19. The CDR3 spans 17 residues. Per germline, CDR1 LGHDT and CDR2 YNNKEL (reference sequence). Trimming left V 0 bases short and J 0 bases short, with 14 bases between. The protocol was immunoSEQ multiplex PCR, while the TCRdb copy is restricted to in-frame clones and leaves out a portion. The repertoire has approximately 270,000 clones, 75% to 90% of them found once; the top ten carry around 1.8%. The clonotype originates from a woman in her forties or fifties who had recovered from COVID-19. The chain joins TRBV3-1 (or the pseudogene TRBV3-2) to TRBJ1-1, with D possibly being TRBD1 (6 bases). Sequenced material: PBMCs or T cells enriched from blood (not recorded which). CDR3 amino acids: CASSQDWGGGVNTEAFF. The CDR3, as DNA: TGTGCCAGCAGCCAAGATTGGGGAGGGGGTGTGAACACTGAAGCTTTCTTT.